Below are 25 T cell receptor beta chains sequenced from a single sample in a study of radiotherapy plus CTLA-4 blockade in lung cancer. Using immunoSEQ multiplex PCR, the repertoire was profiled, and TCRdb retains in-frame clones only, with some absent. The profile shows tens of thousands of clones, 76% of them singletons. Specimen: peripheral blood, collected from a patient treated with radiotherapy plus ipilimumab. Source of these receptors: a human donor with non-small cell lung cancer who had stable disease on radiotherapy plus ipilimumab.

The J gene is TRBJ2-5, the V gene TRBV18; 9 bases are a match to TRBD1. This CDR3 spans 13 amino acids. The V segment lost 6 bases and the J segment 3 bases; nucleotides outside the gene matches: 2. Per germline, CDR1 KGHSH and CDR2 LQKENI. The CDR3 DNA follows: TGTGCCAGCTCTCGGGACAGGGAAGAGACCCAGTACTTC. Encoded protein: CASSRDREETQYF.

The V call is TRBV28, the J call TRBJ1-1, with a possible D match to TRBD1 (6 bases). Germline V gene sequence: CDR1 MDHEN, CDR2 SYDVKM. V was clipped by 3 bases and J by 7 bases, with 6 bases between them. The CDR3 is 11 residues long. The CDR3 coding sequence is TGTGCCAGCAGTTTGACAGGTGAAGCTTTCTTT. It translates to CASSLTGEAFF.

This rearrangement joins TRBV6-5 to TRBJ1-2; D remains unclear. The germline gives CDR1 MNHEY, CDR2 SVGAGI. The length of the CDR3 is 15 residues. The ends were cut back, 2 bases at V and 2 bases at J, with 12 bases in the middle. The CDR3: CASSYARTSNYGYTF. The CDR3 DNA reads as TGTGCCAGCAGTTACGCCCGGACGTCCAACTATGGCTACACCTTC.

CDR3 sequence: CASRTGTSLETQYF. CDR3 nucleotide sequence: TGTGCCAGTAGGACCGGGACTAGCCTTGAGACCCAGTACTTC. The chain links TRBV27 to TRBJ2-5, with TRBD2 matching over 9 bases. J lost 5 bases, V lost 9 bases, and 10 bases had no gene match. Germline CDR1 reads MNHEY; CDR2 reads SMNVEV (reference sequence). The CDR3 sequence is 14 residues long.

The V call is TRBV28, the J call TRBJ2-7; the D gene could be TRBD1 or TRBD2 (5 bases each). Germline CDR1 reads MDHEN; CDR2 reads SYDVKM. V was trimmed by 3 bases and J by 1 base, leaving 13 bases between them. The CDR3 covers 15 residues. CDR3 protein: CASSFVRGRSYEQYF. The CDR3 coding sequence is TGTGCCAGCAGTTTTGTAAGGGGACGGTCCTACGAGCAGTACTTC.

The chain is built from TRBV5-1 and TRBJ2-5, with 11 bases fitting TRBD2. With 1 base clipped from V and 3 bases from J, the junction kept 5 bases outside the gene matches. The V gene's germline CDR1 is SGHRS and CDR2 YFSETQ. This CDR3 contains 16 residues. The CDR3 DNA follows: TGCGCCAGCAGCTTGTCTAGCGGGGGGACCAAAGAGACCCAGTACTTC. This sequence encodes CASSLSSGGTKETQYF.

V and J are TRBV5-1 and TRBJ2-3; a possible D gene is TRBD2 (6 bases). CDR3 length equals 15 residues. V shed 0 bases and J shed 1 base, with 9 bases lying between them. The V gene's germline CDR1 is SGHRS and CDR2 YFSETQ. The CDR3: CASSLGGTRTDTQYF. The CDR3 DNA reads as TGCGCCAGCAGCTTGGGGGGGACTCGCACAGATACGCAGTATTTT.

This clone turned up a few times. V usage is TRBV5-1 and J usage is TRBJ1-6; D call uncertain. The CDR3 contains 14 residues. Trimming pared 0 bases from V and 7 bases from J, leaving 8 bases between. Germline V gene data show CDR1 as SGHRS and CDR2 as YFSETQ. The CDR3 DNA reads TGCGCCAGCAGCTTGGAGGGATCCAATTCACCCCTCCACTTT. Its protein is CASSLEGSNSPLHF.

The chain joins TRBV7-3 to TRBJ2-6; no definite D call. V was shortened by 0 bases and J by 4 bases, with 4 bases between the two germline ends. The CDR3 is 14 residues long. Germline assignment: CDR1 SGHTA and CDR2 FQGTGA. CDR3 sequence (DNA): TGTGCCAGCAGCTTAACCGGCGGGGCCAACGTCCTGACTTTC. Amino acid sequence: CASSLTGGANVLTF.

This chain connects TRBV5-4 to TRBJ2-3; 7 bases are a match to TRBD2. Germline V gives CDR1 SGHNT, CDR2 YYREEE (reference sequence). Trimming took 4 bases from V and 0 from J; bases not matched to a gene: 11. CDR3 size: 17 residues. DNA for the CDR3: TGTGCCAGCAGCACCCCCCGGGACTACGAGAGCACAGATACGCAGTATTTT. Translating it yields CASSTPRDYESTDTQYF.

This rearrangement joins TRBV7-9 to TRBJ1-1; the D is unclear. V was pared by 3 bases and J by 0 bases, with 8 bases between. The CDR3 runs to 14 residues. CDR1 SEHNR and CDR2 FQNEAQ come from the germline V gene (reference sequence). The CDR3 protein is CASSFGAMNTEAFF. CDR3 bases: TGTGCCAGCAGCTTCGGCGCCATGAACACTGAAGCTTTCTTT.

The V gene is TRBV9, the J gene TRBJ1-3, with 7 nucleotides matching TRBD1. The CDR3 is made up of 16 amino acids. Germline V gives CDR1 SGDLS, CDR2 YYNGEE. V lost 0 bases to trimming and J lost 3 bases; unmatched junction nucleotides: 6. CDR3 region: CASSVDWTGSGNTIYF. The CDR3, as DNA: TGTGCCAGCAGCGTAGACTGGACAGGTAGTGGAAACACCATATATTTT.

A single count supports this clone. This rearrangement joins TRBV4-1 to TRBJ2-7; TRBD1 agrees at 7 bases. CDR3 length: 14 amino acids. The V gene's germline CDR1 is MGHRA and CDR2 YSYEKL. Trimming removed 2 bases from V and 5 bases from J; junction bases left unmatched: 6. The DNA of the CDR3 is TGCGCCAGCAGCCAACGACTACAGGGGAACGAGCAGTACTTC. Residues: CASSQRLQGNEQYF.

The rearrangement joins TRBV30 to TRBJ2-1; 16 bases map to TRBD2. Germline V gene lookup returns CDR1 GTSNPN and CDR2 SVGIG (reference sequence). With 2 bases clipped from V and 5 bases from J, the junction kept 3 bases outside the gene matches. This CDR3 has 16 residues. The CDR3 sequence is CAWSTGLAGGDNEQFF. The CDR3 bases are TGTGCCTGGAGTACGGGACTAGCGGGGGGGGACAATGAGCAGTTCTTC.

This clone has a handful of counts. The chain couples TRBV6-6 to TRBJ2-7, with D possibly TRBD1 on 6 matching bases. CDR3 length: 16 residues. V lost 6 bases, J lost 3 bases, and 21 bases lay in between. Germline V gene data show CDR1 as MNHNY and CDR2 as SVGAGI (reference sequence). CDR3 nucleotide sequence: TGTGCCAGCAGCTCGCCGTCGACAGGTGTAGACTACGAGCAGTACTTC. Its protein is CASSSPSTGVDYEQYF.

The rearrangement links TRBV5-6 to TRBJ2-5; the D is unclear. Germline V gene sequence: CDR1 SGHDT, CDR2 YYEEEE. V lost 2 bases and J lost 2, with 7 bases in between. This CDR3 is built from 13 residues. The CDR3 DNA is TGTGCCAGCAGCTTCCAGGAACAAGAGACCCAGTACTTC. It specifies CASSFQEQETQYF.

For the CDR3, the DNA is TGTGCCACCGCGCAGGCAGGGGCTAGCTCTGGGGCCAACGTCCTGACTTTC. It encodes CATAQAGASSGANVLTF. The chain joins TRBV27 to TRBJ2-6, with D perhaps TRBD1 (6 bases). Trimming removed 10 bases at V and 0 bases at J, with 19 bases between. Germline V CDR1 and CDR2: MNHEY, SMNVEV (reference sequence). This CDR3 comprises 17 residues.

The chain couples TRBV27 to TRBJ1-1; D possibly corresponds to TRBD1 (5 bases). Trimming pared 6 bases from V and 0 bases from J, leaving 14 bases between. The CDR3 consists of 15 residues. CDR1 is MNHEY, CDR2 SMNVEV, per germline (reference sequence). CDR3 region: CASRPWQGMNTEAFF. CDR3 coding DNA: TGTGCCAGCAGACCGTGGCAGGGAATGAACACTGAAGCTTTCTTT.

J is TRBJ1-6 and V is TRBV14; a possible D gene is TRBD1 (6 bases). The CDR3 has 15 residues. V lost 6 bases to trimming and J lost 5 bases, with 14 bases between them. The germline V gene has CDR1 SGHDN and CDR2 FVKESK. The CDR3 coding sequence is TGTGCCAGCAGTCCTGGACAGTATGATAATTCACCCCTCCACTTT. Protein product: CASSPGQYDNSPLHF. The variable domain in full, completed from reference TRBV14 and TRBJ1-6, reads EAGVTQFPSHSVIEKGQTVTLRCDPISGHDNLYWYRRVMGKEIKFLLHFVKESKQDESGMPNNRFLAERTGGTYSTLKVQPAELEDSGVYFCASSPGQYDNSPLHFGNGTRLTVT.

This CDR3 is CANRGDSDNSPLHF. CDR3 bases: TGTGCCAACCGCGGGGACAGTGATAATTCACCCCTCCACTTT. The chain uses TRBV10-3 and TRBJ1-6, with TRBD1 matching 7 bases. Germline-derived CDR1 and CDR2 are ENHRY and SYGVKD. Unmatched junction bases numbered 8, after V lost 10 bases and J lost 5 bases. This CDR3 is built from 14 residues.

In this sample, this clone turned up a few times. The same CDR3 also results from other DNA sequences found in this sample. The V gene is TRBV30, the J gene TRBJ1-5; D not resolved. The germline V gene has CDR1 GTSNPN and CDR2 SVGIG (reference sequence). There are 13 residues in the CDR3. Trimming took 4 bases from V and 1 from J, leaving 8 bases between them. The CDR3 reads CAWTLDSNQPQHF. The CDR3 DNA follows: TGTGCCTGGACCCTAGACAGCAATCAGCCCCAGCATTTT.

The chain carries TRBV5-4 and TRBJ1-4; tentative D call: TRBD1 (6 bases). Germline V gene data show CDR1 as SGHNT and CDR2 as YYREEE (reference sequence). V dropped 0 bases and J dropped 8 bases, with 11 bases sitting between them. This CDR3 has 14 residues. The CDR3 loop reads CASSLGTDSEKLFF. The CDR3, as DNA: TGTGCCAGCAGCTTGGGGACAGACTCAGAAAAACTGTTTTTT. Full variable domain (remainder filled in from reference TRBV5-4 and TRBJ1-4): ETGVTQSPTHLIKTRGQQVTLRCSSQSGHNTVSWYQQALGQGPQFIFQYYREEENGRGNFPPRFSGLQFPNYSSELNVNALELDDSALYLCASSLGTDSEKLFFGSGTQLSVL.

The V and J genes are TRBV7-9 and TRBJ1-2; D is ambiguous. The germline V and J ends were trimmed by 5 bases and 4 bases, with 11 bases remaining between them. Germline lookup yields CDR1 SEHNR and CDR2 FQNEAQ (reference sequence). The CDR3 has 13 amino acids. The CDR3 region has the DNA TGTGCCAGCAGCGCCGCGGGTGCCTATGGCTACACCTTC. It codes for CASSAAGAYGYTF.

This rearrangement joins TRBV7-8 to TRBJ2-7; 8 bases align to TRBD1. The CDR3 is 15 amino acids. Germline V lookup: CDR1 SGHVS, CDR2 FQNEAQ. J gave up 2 bases and V 0 bases, and 3 bases lay outside the gene matches. CDR3 nucleotide sequence: TGTGCCAGCAGCTTAGCGGAGACAGGGGCCTACGAGCAGTACTTC. It translates to CASSLAETGAYEQYF.

The chain couples TRBV19 to TRBJ1-2; D uncertain. Germline-derived CDR1 and CDR2 are LNHDA and SQIVND (reference sequence). The CDR3 totals 13 residues. Between the trimmed V and J ends, which lost 1 base and 6 bases, there was a span of 9 bases. The CDR3, as DNA: TGTGCCAGTAGTATAGGATTCAGTAATGGCTACACCTTC. It yields the protein CASSIGFSNGYTF.